This T cell receptor (beta chain) originates from a study of cytomegalovirus exposure and HLA in healthy donors. General study results and limits: The investigators catalogued 150 or so TCR beta chains as cytomegalovirus-associated. The TCR clusters that emerged in the first cohort tended, a later analysis found, to co-occur in the approximately 130 validation repertoires.

A remark on this clone: The antigen is not known.

Losses at the gene ends were 8 bases for V and 0 bases for J; bases not matched to a gene: 4. Germline lookup yields CDR1 MNHEY and CDR2 SVGAGI. This CDR3 is built from 13 residues. Sequencing used immunoSEQ multiplex PCR; TCRdb keeps in-frame clones, though not all of them. The data show about 330,000 clones, 86% seen once. This TCR derives from a young woman in good health and CMV-seronegative. The sample consisted of PBMCs. The chain recombines TRBV6-5 with TRBJ2-7, with 7 bases identical to TRBD2. DNA for the CDR3: TGTGCCAGCGGGAGGGACGGCTCCTACGAGCAGTACTTC. The encoded protein is CASGRDGSYEQYF.